The subject of this entry is one TCR beta chain. It was during active infection that Seattle patients were enrolled and then longitudinally followed. Germline CDR1 and CDR2: MNHNY and SVGAGI (reference sequence). The CDR3 covers 14 residues. The germline V and J ends were trimmed by 4 bases and 3 bases, with 13 bases remaining between them. These data originate in a study of blood T cell repertoires in COVID-19. Per the original data handling: How many nucleated cells were present was estimated from reference gene primer amplification. Assay: immunoSEQ multiplex PCR; the TCRdb copy retains only in-frame clones and omits some. V and J calls and clone size are given by that table; D and trimming were obtained from the DNA. The sample has more than 200,000 clones; more than 75% are singletons.

This receptor was identified in a woman in her fifties or sixties with COVID-19, enrolled during active disease. The chain joins TRBV6-6 to TRBJ2-7, with D perhaps TRBD1 (6 bases). Sequencing input: peripheral blood. The CDR3 protein is CASSSTGIGYEQYF. In DNA, the CDR3 is TGTGCCAGCAGTTCCACAGGGATAGGCTACGAGCAGTACTTC.